The 23 T cell receptor beta chains presented below share a single source sample, sequenced in a study of cytomegalovirus exposure and HLA in healthy donors. Primers included in the PCR were 60 Vbeta and 13 Jbeta primers. TCRdb's table, derived via immunoSEQ multiplex PCR, lists solely in-frame clones and lacks some. The sample gives about 220,000 clones, roughly 83% of which show up once; roughly 0.7% is in the top ten. Sequenced: PBMCs. Every receptor here comes from a boy younger than 10 in good health and CMV-seronegative.

The rearrangement uses TRBV29-1 and TRBJ2-1, with D unclear. CDR1 and CDR2 (germline): SQVTM, ANQGSEA. The CDR3 runs 16 residues. Deletions cut 0 bases from V and 2 bases from J, with 14 bases between. CDR3 nucleotide sequence: TGCAGCGTTGAAGATCGGATAGAGAGGCCCTACAATGAGCAGTTCTTC. Amino acid sequence: CSVEDRIERPYNEQFF.

This chain links TRBV2 with TRBJ2-2; the match to TRBD2 covers 16 bases. J lost 6 bases, V lost 6 bases, and 4 bases had no gene match. Germline loops: CDR1 SNHLY, CDR2 FYNNEI. The CDR3 is made up of 16 amino acids. This chain's CDR3 is CASRRGLAGGPGELFF. As DNA, the CDR3 is TGTGCCAGCAGGCGGGGACTAGCGGGGGGGCCCGGGGAGCTGTTTTTT.

The V gene is TRBV4-1, the J gene TRBJ2-1; TRBD2 matches 14 bases. V was pared by 7 bases and J by 8 bases, with 10 bases of the junction left unmatched. Germline V gene data show CDR1 as MGHRA and CDR2 as YSYEKL. This CDR3 has 16 residues. In DNA form, the CDR3 reads TGCGCCAGCACCTCAACCGGGACTAGCGGGAGCGATGAGCAGTTCTTC. This encodes CASTSTGTSGSDEQFF.

The V call is TRBV5-1, the J call TRBJ1-3, with TRBD1 matching 7 bases. The CDR3 covers 14 residues. V shed 4 bases and J 3 bases; nucleotides not matched to a gene: 4. Germline V gives CDR1 SGHRS, CDR2 YFSETQ. CDR3 bases: TGCGCCAGCAGCCTGACAGGGAGTGGAAACACCATATATTTT. Translated, it gives CASSLTGSGNTIYF. The full variable domain, with the rest looked up from reference TRBV5-1 and TRBJ1-3, is KAGVTQTPRYLIKTRGQQVTLSCSPISGHRSVSWYQQTPGQGLQFLFEYFSETQRNKGNFPGRFSGRQFSNSRSEMNVSTLELGDSALYLCASSLTGSGNTIYFGEGSWLTVV.

The chain couples TRBV5-1 to TRBJ1-3, with 7 bases matching TRBD1. With V trimmed by 0 bases and J by 2 bases, 2 bases remained unmatched. This CDR3 contains 15 residues. The V gene's germline CDR1 is SGHRS and CDR2 YFSETQ. Here the CDR3 DNA reads TGCGCCAGCAGCTTGGGCGACAGGGCTGGAAACACCATATATTTT. This sequence encodes CASSLGDRAGNTIYF.

This chain joins TRBV7-9 and TRBJ2-2, with TRBD1 matching over 11 bases. V dropped 5 bases and J dropped 3; count of bases not matched to a gene: 2. CDR3 length: 15 amino acids. From germline, CDR1 is SEHNR and CDR2 FQNEAQ (reference sequence). CDR3 DNA: TGTGCCAGCAGCGGGGGACAGGGGGACACCGGGGAGCTGTTTTTT. It is translated as CASSGGQGDTGELFF.

V is TRBV6-5 and J is TRBJ2-7; D may be TRBD1 (6 bases). V was cut by 5 bases and J by 3 bases, with 14 bases left in between. The CDR3 is 14 residues long. Per germline, CDR1 MNHEY and CDR2 SVGAGI. The chain's CDR3 is CASSPTTGNYEQYF. The CDR3 coding sequence is TGTGCCAGCAGTCCAACAACAGGGAACTACGAGCAGTACTTC.

This clone has just one count. V is TRBV5-8 and J is TRBJ1-1; the D is unclear. CDR3 length equals 13 residues. V lost 0 bases, J lost 3 bases, and 6 bases lay in between. Germline V gives CDR1 SGHTS, CDR2 YDEGEE. CDR3 residues: CASSLAEYTEAFF. CDR3 DNA sequence: TGTGCCAGCAGCTTGGCGGAGTACACTGAAGCTTTCTTT.

The V and J genes are TRBV5-8 and TRBJ2-7; TRBD1 matches 7 bases. The CDR3 has 14 amino acids. Germline V CDR1 and CDR2: SGHTS, YDEGEE. V lost 0 bases to trimming and J lost 3 bases; unmatched junction nucleotides: 3. DNA for the CDR3: TGTGCCAGCAGCTTGGGACAGGGAATCTACGAGCAGTACTTC. This sequence encodes CASSLGQGIYEQYF.

CDR3 in amino acids: CAWARDSHYNEQFF. The CDR3, as DNA: TGTGCCTGGGCCCGGGACAGTCACTACAATGAGCAGTTCTTC. The chain carries TRBV30 and TRBJ2-1; 7 nucleotides match TRBD1. V gave up 5 bases and J gave up 3 bases; unmatched junction bases: 7. The CDR3 covers 14 residues. Germline V gene lookup returns CDR1 GTSNPN and CDR2 SVGIG (reference sequence).

The chain carries TRBV6-6 and TRBJ1-1; no firm D call. Germline CDR1 and CDR2: MNHNY and SVGAGI (reference sequence). The length of the CDR3 is 12 residues. With 2 bases removed from V and 7 bases from J, the gap between germline ends came to 8 bases. For the CDR3, the DNA is TGTGCCAGCAGTTACGGAGGCAGTGAAGCTTTCTTT. Protein product: CASSYGGSEAFF.

V gene TRBV29-1 combines with J gene TRBJ2-3, with 9 bases identical to TRBD1. The V and J ends lost 6 bases and 8 bases, in that order; junction bases with no gene match: 12. Germline V CDR1 and CDR2: SQVTM, ANQGSEA. This CDR3 comprises 14 residues. CDR3 protein: CSVETNRGQGTQYF. DNA for the CDR3: TGCAGCGTAGAAACTAACAGGGGGCAGGGTACGCAGTATTTT.

This sequence joins TRBV5-5 and TRBJ1-1; 9 bases map to TRBD1. CDR3 length: 12 residues. Unmatched junction bases numbered 2, after V lost 3 bases and J lost 8 bases. Germline-derived CDR1 and CDR2 are SGHKS and YYEKEE (reference sequence). In DNA form, the CDR3 reads TGTGCCAGCAGCTGGACAGGGGACGAAGCTTTCTTT. Its translation: CASSWTGDEAFF.

This rearrangement joins TRBV4-1 to TRBJ2-4, with 7 bases lining up with TRBD2. V was pared by 1 base and J by 8 bases, with 11 bases of the junction left unmatched. The CDR3 covers 16 residues. CDR1 is MGHRA and CDR2 is YSYEKL in the germline V gene. In DNA form, the CDR3 reads TGCGCCAGCAGCCAAGGAGAGGCGGGAGATACCGACATTCAGTACTTC. Its translation is CASSQGEAGDTDIQYF.

The CDR3 DNA follows: TGCAGCGTTGAACCCTACGGCTGGGGCCTAGCGGGAAACCCGGGGAGCACAGATACGCAGTATTTT. This encodes CSVEPYGWGLAGNPGSTDTQYF. V and J are TRBV29-1 and TRBJ2-3; 9 positions match TRBD2. The CDR3 contains 22 residues. The V gene end was trimmed by 2 bases and the J gene end by 0 bases; junction bases not matched to a gene: 24. Per the germline V gene, CDR1 is SQVTM and CDR2 is ANQGSEA.

The table lists this clone with a count of one. This chain joins TRBV12-2 and TRBJ1-5; TRBD1, the D gene given by the table, was not confirmed from the DNA. TRBV12-2 is annotated as a pseudogene. The CDR3 extends over 16 amino acids. CDR3 sequence (DNA): TGTGCAAGTCGACAGAGACAGGGGGCTGGCAATCAGCCCCAGCATTTT. It translates to CASRQRQGAGNQPQHF.

The rearrangement links TRBV7-9 to TRBJ1-2, with 7 nucleotides matching TRBD1. Germline loops: CDR1 SEHNR, CDR2 FQNEAQ (reference sequence). This CDR3 comprises 14 residues. Trimming cost V 3 bases and J 4 bases; bases outside gene matches: 5. The CDR3: CASSFPRDSYGYTF. Here the CDR3 DNA reads TGTGCCAGCAGCTTCCCCAGGGACAGCTATGGCTACACCTTC.

The chain recombines TRBV2 with TRBJ1-5; TRBD1 is a possible D gene (6 bases). The V and J ends lost 6 bases and 0 bases respectively, with 15 bases between them. This CDR3 has 16 residues. Germline V gene sequence: CDR1 SNHLY, CDR2 FYNNEI. CDR3 bases: TGTGCCAGCAGCCTGACAGGTTACTATAGCAATCAGCCCCAGCATTTT. Translated, it gives CASSLTGYYSNQPQHF.

The chain joins TRBV18 to TRBJ1-6, with 8 bases that match TRBD1. Per germline, CDR1 KGHSH and CDR2 LQKENI. V shed 3 bases, J shed 7 bases, and the junction held 5 bases outside the gene matches. This CDR3 is 15 amino acids long. The chain's CDR3 is CASSPSRQGNSPLHF. CDR3 nucleotide sequence: TGTGCCAGCTCACCTTCGAGACAGGGGAATTCACCCCTCCACTTT.

This chain connects TRBV19 to TRBJ2-7; D may be TRBD1 (5 bases). This CDR3 is built from 14 residues. The V end lost 6 bases, the J end lost 0 bases, and 12 bases lay between the germline ends. The germline V gene has CDR1 LNHDA and CDR2 SQIVND (reference sequence). The CDR3 is CASSFTGYSYEQYF. DNA for the CDR3: TGTGCCAGTAGCTTTACAGGATACTCCTACGAGCAGTACTTC.

The rearrangement links TRBV2 to TRBJ2-5; 8 bases agree with TRBD2. The DNA matches TRBJ2-7 better at its end, which makes the J call doubtful. The germline CDR1 and CDR2 sequences are SNHLY and FYNNEI. CDR3 length: 15 amino acids. The CDR3 sequence is CASSEARTSTYEQYF. The CDR3 DNA reads as TGTGCCAGCAGTGAAGCAAGGACTAGCACCTACGAGCAGTACTTC.

With regard to this clone: Other DNA sequences in this sample translate to the same CDR3. The chain recombines TRBV5-5 with TRBJ2-7; D call uncertain. This CDR3 region has 11 residues. V was shortened by 4 bases and J by 2 bases, with 4 bases between the two germline ends. Germline CDR1 and CDR2: SGHKS and YYEKEE (reference sequence). This CDR3 is CASSLTYEQYF. The CDR3 DNA follows: TGTGCCAGCAGCCTAACCTACGAGCAGTACTTC.

The chain recombines TRBV20-1 with TRBJ1-1; D uncertain. This CDR3 is 10 amino acids long. Germline loops: CDR1 DFQATT, CDR2 SNEGSKA (reference sequence). The V end lost 8 bases, the J end lost 8 bases, and 12 bases lay between the germline ends. DNA for the CDR3: TGCAGTCCCCGCGGGCAGGAAGCTTTCTTT. Amino acid sequence: CSPRGQEAFF.